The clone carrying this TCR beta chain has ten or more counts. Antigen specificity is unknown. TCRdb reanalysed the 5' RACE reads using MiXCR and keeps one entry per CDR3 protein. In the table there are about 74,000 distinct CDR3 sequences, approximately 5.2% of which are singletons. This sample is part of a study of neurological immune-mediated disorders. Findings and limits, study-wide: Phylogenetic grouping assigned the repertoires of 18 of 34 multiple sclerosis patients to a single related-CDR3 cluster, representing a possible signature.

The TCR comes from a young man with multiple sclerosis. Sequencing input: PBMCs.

CDR3 amino acids: CASNPASGRNEQFF. CDR3 in DNA: TGTGCCAGCAACCCCGCTAGCGGGAGGAATGAGCAGTTCTTC. The chain combines TRBV11-2 with TRBJ2-1, with 11 bases lining up with TRBD2. The trim removed 7 bases at V and 7 bases at J, leaving 6 bases unmatched. Germline V CDR1 and CDR2: SGHAT, FQNNGV. This CDR3 spans 14 amino acids.